This T cell receptor (beta chain) comes out of a study of blood T cells in healthy people across ages. A sample-barcoded 5' primer and a J-beta primer mix were used in a second PCR of roughly 6 to 12 cycles. TCRdb itself ran the 5' RACE reads through MiXCR, one entry per CDR3 protein. The sample contains about a million distinct CDR3 sequences, just over 50% of which appear only once. This CDR3 spans 14 amino acids. Germline V CDR1 and CDR2: SGDLS, YYNGEE. Trimming left V 3 bases short and J 6 bases short, with 16 bases between. Study-wide results and limits: Samples with more naive T cells showed higher observed beta diversity. For the donors, CMV status was unknown and possibly confounded expanded clonotype changes. Getting older went along with TCR beta diversity per million T cells dropping roughly linearly.

Remarks on this clonotype: Its target is unknown.

Sequencing was performed on blood. The clonotype comes from a woman between 55 and 75 years old in good health. This chain connects TRBV9 to TRBJ2-7; maybe TRBD1 (6 bases). The CDR3 region is CASSAGESWGEQYF. CDR3 coding DNA: TGTGCCAGCAGCGCAGGGGAAAGTTGGGGCGAGCAGTACTTC.